The T cell receptor (beta chain) under discussion was sequenced for a study of shared clonotypes between healthy human individuals. Study overall: For every donor, three CD4 naive, three CD4 memory, two CD8 naive and one CD8 memory plates were used. The study, taken as a whole, reports: Incompleteness in sorted-subset sequencing, despite large depth, was shown by rarefaction.

The repertoire was sequenced with immunoSEQ multiplex PCR; TCRdb's copy has only in-frame clones and lacks some. In the table there are more than 2 million clones, approximately 94% of which are singletons. Germline assignment: CDR1 MGHRA and CDR2 YSYEKL. V gave up 0 bases and J gave up 0 bases, with 10 bases separating them. This CDR3 is 16 amino acids long. Notes on this clone: Its antigen is unidentified.

Naive-designated CD8 cells lacked CD45RO, were positively enriched for CCR7, and omitted terminally differentiated effector memory CD45RA+ cells. Donors had no recently reported acute infections or vaccinations and were HIV-negative. The source material was naive CD8+ T cells sorted from blood. The genes are TRBV4-1 and TRBJ2-3, with a weak D call TRBD2 (6 bases). The origin of this receptor is a man between 18 and 35 years old in good health. The chain's CDR3 is CASSQDYAGSTDTQYF. For the CDR3, the DNA is TGCGCCAGCAGCCAAGACTATGCGGGAAGCACAGATACGCAGTATTTT.